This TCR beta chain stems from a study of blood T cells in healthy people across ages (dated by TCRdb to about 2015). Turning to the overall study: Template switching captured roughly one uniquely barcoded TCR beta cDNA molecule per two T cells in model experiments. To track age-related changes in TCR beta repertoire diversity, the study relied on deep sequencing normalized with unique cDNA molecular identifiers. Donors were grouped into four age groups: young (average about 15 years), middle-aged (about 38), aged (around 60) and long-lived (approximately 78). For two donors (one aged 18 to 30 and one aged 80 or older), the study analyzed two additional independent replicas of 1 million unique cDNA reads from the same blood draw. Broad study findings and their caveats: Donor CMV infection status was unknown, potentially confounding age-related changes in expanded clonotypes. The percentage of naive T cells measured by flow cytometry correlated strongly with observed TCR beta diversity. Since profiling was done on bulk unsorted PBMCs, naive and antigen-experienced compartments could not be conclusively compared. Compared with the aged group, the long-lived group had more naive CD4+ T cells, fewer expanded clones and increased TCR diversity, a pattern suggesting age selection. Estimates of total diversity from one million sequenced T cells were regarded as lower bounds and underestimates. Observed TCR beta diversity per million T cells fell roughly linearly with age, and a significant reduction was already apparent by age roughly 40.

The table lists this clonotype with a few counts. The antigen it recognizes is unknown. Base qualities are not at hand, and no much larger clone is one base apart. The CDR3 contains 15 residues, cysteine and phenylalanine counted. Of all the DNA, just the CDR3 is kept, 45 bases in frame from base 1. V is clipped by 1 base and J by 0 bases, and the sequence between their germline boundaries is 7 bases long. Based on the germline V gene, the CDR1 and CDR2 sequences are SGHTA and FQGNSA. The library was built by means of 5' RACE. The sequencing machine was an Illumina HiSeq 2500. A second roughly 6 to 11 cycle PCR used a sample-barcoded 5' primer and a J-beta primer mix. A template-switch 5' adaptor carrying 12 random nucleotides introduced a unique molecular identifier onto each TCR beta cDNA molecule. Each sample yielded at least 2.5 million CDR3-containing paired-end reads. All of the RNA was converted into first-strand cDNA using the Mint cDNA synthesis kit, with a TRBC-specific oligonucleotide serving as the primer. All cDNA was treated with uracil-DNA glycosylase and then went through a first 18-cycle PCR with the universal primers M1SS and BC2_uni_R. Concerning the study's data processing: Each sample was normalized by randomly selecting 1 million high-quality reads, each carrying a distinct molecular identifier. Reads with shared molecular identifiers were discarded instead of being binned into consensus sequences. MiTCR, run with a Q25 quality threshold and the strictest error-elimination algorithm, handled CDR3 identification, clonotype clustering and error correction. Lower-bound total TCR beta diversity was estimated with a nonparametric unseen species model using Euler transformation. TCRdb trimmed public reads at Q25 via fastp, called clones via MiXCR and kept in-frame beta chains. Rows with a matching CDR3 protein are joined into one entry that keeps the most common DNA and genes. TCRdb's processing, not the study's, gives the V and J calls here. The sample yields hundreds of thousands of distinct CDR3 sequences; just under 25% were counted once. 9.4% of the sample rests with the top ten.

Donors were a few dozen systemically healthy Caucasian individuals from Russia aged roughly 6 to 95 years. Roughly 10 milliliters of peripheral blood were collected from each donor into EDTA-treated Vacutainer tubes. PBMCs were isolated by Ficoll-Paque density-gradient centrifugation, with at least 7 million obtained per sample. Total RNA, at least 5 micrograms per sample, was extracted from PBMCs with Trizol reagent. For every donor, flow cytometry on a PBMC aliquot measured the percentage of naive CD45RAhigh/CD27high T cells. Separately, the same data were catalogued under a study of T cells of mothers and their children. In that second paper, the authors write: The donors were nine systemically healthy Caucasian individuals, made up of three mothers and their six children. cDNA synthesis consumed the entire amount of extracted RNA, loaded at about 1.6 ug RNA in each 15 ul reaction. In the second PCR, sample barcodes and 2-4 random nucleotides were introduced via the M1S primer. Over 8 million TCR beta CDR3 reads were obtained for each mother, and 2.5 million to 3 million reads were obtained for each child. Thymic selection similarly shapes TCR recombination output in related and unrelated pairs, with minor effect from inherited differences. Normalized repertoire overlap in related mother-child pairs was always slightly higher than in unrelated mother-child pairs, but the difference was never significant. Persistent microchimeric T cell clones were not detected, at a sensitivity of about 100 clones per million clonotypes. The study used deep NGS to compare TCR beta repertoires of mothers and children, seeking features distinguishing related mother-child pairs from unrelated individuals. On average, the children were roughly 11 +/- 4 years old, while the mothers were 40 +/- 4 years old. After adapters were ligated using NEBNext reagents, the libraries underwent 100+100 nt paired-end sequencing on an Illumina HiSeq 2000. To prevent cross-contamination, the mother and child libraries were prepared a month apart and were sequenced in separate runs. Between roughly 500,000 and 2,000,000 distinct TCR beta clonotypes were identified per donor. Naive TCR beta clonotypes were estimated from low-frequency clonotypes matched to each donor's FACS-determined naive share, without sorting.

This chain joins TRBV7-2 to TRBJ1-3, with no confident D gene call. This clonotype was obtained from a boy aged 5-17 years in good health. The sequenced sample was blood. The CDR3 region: CASSLGASSGNTIYF. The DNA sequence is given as TGTGCCAGCAGCTTAGGTGCCAGCTCTGGAAACACCATATATTTT.